This is a list of T cell receptor beta chains from one sample in a study of T cells after yellow fever vaccination. TCRdb re-analysed the 5' RACE reads in MiXCR, keeping a single row per CDR3 protein. The repertoire holds about 75,000 distinct CDR3 sequences, with 7.3% as singletons. The input for sequencing was CD8+ T cells sorted from PBMCs, taken 10 to 11 days after the first yellow fever vaccination. The source is a man aged 18-30 years who received the YFV17D yellow fever vaccine. The CDR3 runs from the conserved cysteine through the conserved F or W. A D gene is named only where the DNA matches it firmly. A row's size may be missing; if present it is once, few, many or a size class.

clone_size j_call v_call d_call cdr3_aa cdr3_nt
- TRBJ1-1 TRBV4-3 - CASSPGVMNTEAFF TGCGCCAGCAGCCCGGGGGTTATGAACACTGAAGCTTTCTTT
- TRBJ1-3 TRBV6-5 - CASSYIGSGNTIYF TGTGCCAGCAGTTACATCGGCAGTGGAAACACCATATATTTT
few TRBJ2-1 TRBV7-3 TRBD2 CASSIGAGTYNEQFF TGTGCCAGCAGCATTGGAGCGGGGACCTACAATGAGCAGTTCTTC
- TRBJ1-2 TRBV6-2/TRBV6-3 - CASSYIVGGNYGYTF TGTGCCAGCAGTTACATCGTCGGCGGTAACTATGGCTACACCTTC
- TRBJ2-1 TRBV3-1 TRBD1 CASSQDWGRGNEQFF TGTGCCAGCAGCCAAGATTGGGGCAGGGGGAATGAGCAGTTCTTC
- TRBJ1-2 TRBV24-1 TRBD1 CATSATGGDGYTF TGTGCCACCAGTGCGACAGGGGGCGATGGCTACACCTTC
- TRBJ1-5 TRBV4-1 - CASGAVSNQPQHF TGCGCCAGCGGCGCAGTTAGCAATCAGCCCCAGCATTTT
- TRBJ1-4 TRBV12-3/TRBV12-4 - CASTPGLRDEKLFF TGTGCCAGCACCCCGGGACTTCGAGATGAAAAACTGTTTTTT
many TRBJ2-1 TRBV11-1 TRBD2 CASSLARAGGYNEQFF TGTGCCAGCAGCTTAGCGCGGGCGGGGGGCTACAATGAGCAGTTCTTC
few TRBJ1-6 TRBV7-8 - CASSSGRVSYNSPLHF TGTGCCAGCAGCTCAGGGAGGGTCTCCTATAATTCACCCCTCCACTTT
many TRBJ2-6 TRBV5-1 TRBD1 CASSPFGTDSYSGANVLTF TGCGCCAGCAGCCCGTTCGGGACAGATAGTTACTCTGGGGCCAACGTCCTGACTTTC
- TRBJ2-3 TRBV6-5 TRBD2 CASSYSTASGASDTQYF TGTGCCAGCAGTTACAGTACCGCTAGCGGGGCATCGGATACGCAGTATTTT
many TRBJ1-3 TRBV11-2 - CASSYVEGWGNTIYF TGTGCCAGCAGCTATGTCGAGGGATGGGGGAACACCATATATTTT
few TRBJ2-7 TRBV13 - CASSLWGSFEQYF TGTGCCAGCAGCTTATGGGGGTCGTTCGAGCAGTACTTC
- TRBJ2-5 TRBV7-3 TRBD2 CASSPGLAGRQETQYF TGTGCCAGCAGCCCGGGACTAGCGGGGAGACAAGAGACCCAGTACTTC
- TRBJ2-2 TRBV4-3 - CASSQDPGAGELFF TGCGCCAGCAGCCAAGATCCGGGGGCCGGGGAGCTGTTTTTT
once TRBJ2-3 TRBV7-9 TRBD1 CASSRTGVNTDSQYF TGTGCCAGCAGCCGGACAGGGGTCAACACAGATTCGCAGTATTTT
- TRBJ2-2 TRBV7-2 TRBD2 CASSQTSGGGDGELFF TGTGCCAGCAGTCAGACTAGCGGGGGAGGGGATGGGGAGCTGTTTTTT
many TRBJ2-1 TRBV27 TRBD2 CASSLVPGLVYNEQFF TGTGCCAGCAGTTTGGTGCCCGGACTAGTATACAATGAGCAGTTCTTC
many TRBJ2-2 TRBV5-1 - CASSFLAGELFF TGCGCCAGCAGCTTTTTAGCCGGGGAGCTGTTTTTT
many TRBJ1-1 TRBV7-6 - CASSLVLSRNTEAFF TGTGCCAGCAGCTTAGTTCTAAGCAGGAACACTGAAGCTTTCTTT
few TRBJ1-2 TRBV19 TRBD1 CASVPGQGNYGYTF TGTGCCAGCGTCCCGGGACAGGGGAACTATGGCTACACCTTC
many TRBJ2-1 TRBV4-1 TRBD2 CASSQYGGAGYNEQFF TGCGCCAGCAGCCAGTACGGGGGGGCAGGCTACAATGAGCAGTTCTTC
few TRBJ2-1 TRBV5-1 - CASSLYGGPGNEQFF TGCGCCAGCAGCTTGTATGGGGGGCCGGGGAATGAGCAGTTCTTC
- TRBJ2-3 TRBV28 TRBD2 CASRGTSGAGDTQYF TGTGCCAGCAGGGGGACTAGCGGGGCGGGAGATACGCAGTATTTT
many TRBJ2-7 TRBV6-5 TRBD1 CASSPGQGRYEQYF TGTGCCAGCAGTCCGGGACAGGGGCGGTACGAGCAGTACTTC
many TRBJ2-2 TRBV6-2/TRBV6-3 - CASSYTDTGELFF TGTGCCAGCAGTTACACAGACACCGGGGAGCTGTTTTTT
- TRBJ2-2 TRBV6-5 - CASSHLTRDGELFF TGTGCCAGCAGCCATCTGACTAGGGACGGGGAGCTGTTTTTT